This TCR beta chain comes out of a study of vaccination effects on CD4 cells after COVID-19. CD4+ T cells specific for antigen were expanded with viral peptide pools by the ViraFEST assay before sequencing. CD4+ T cell isolation took place after more than eight days of culture. The healthy vaccine recipients, who had no prior SARS-CoV-2 infection, showed negative nucleocapsid antibodies. About 2 million PBMC were seeded per well and grown in the presence of around 10 IU/ml IL-2 and approximately 11 ug/ml peptides. In the cultures, half the medium was exchanged for IL-2 medium on days 3 and 7. The CDR3 sequence is 12 residues long. Losses at the gene ends were 5 bases for V and 6 bases for J; bases not matched to a gene: 1. CDR1 and CDR2 (germline): ENHRY, SYGVKD. Details on this clone: Its antigen is as yet unknown.

Study-wide results and caveats: Late post-vaccination, clones induced by infection and those induced by vaccine underwent marked clonal contraction. Relatively few convalescent patients took part in the study, which had no early post-infection timepoints.

Assay: immunoSEQ multiplex PCR; the TCRdb copy retains only in-frame clones and omits some. The repertoire holds 70,000 or so clones, with roughly 74% as singletons. This chain links TRBV10-3 with TRBJ2-4, with TRBD1 identical over 7 bases. The source of this sequence is a human donor who received a COVID-19 vaccine. Sequenced material: CD4+ T cells from PBMCs cultured with HCoV-NL63 spike peptides, taken before COVID-19 vaccination. In DNA, the CDR3 is TGTGCCATCAGTTCAGGGGGAAACATTCAGTACTTC. It specifies CAISSGGNIQYF.